One and the same sample provided the 6 T cell receptor beta chains below, sequenced in a study of cytomegalovirus exposure and HLA in healthy donors. Generated by immunoSEQ multiplex PCR, the TCRdb table keeps only in-frame clones and is missing some. Of roughly 80,000 clones listed, around 94% are singletons. Sequences were obtained from PBMCs. These receptors came from a woman younger than 35 in good health and CMV-seropositive.

This clone has only one observation. This chain links TRBV5-1 with TRBJ2-2, with TRBD1 identical over 8 bases. This CDR3 region has 15 residues. The germline V gene encodes CDR1 SGHRS and CDR2 YFSETQ. V was pared by 0 bases and J by 4 bases, with 2 bases of the junction left unmatched. The CDR3 nucleotides are TGCGCCAGCAGCTTGGGGACAGGGAGCACCGGGGAGCTGTTTTTT. This gives the protein CASSLGTGSTGELFF.

This chain uses TRBV6-6 with TRBJ1-1; a weak D match, TRBD1 (5 bases). Looked up from germline, CDR1 is MNHNY and CDR2 is SVGAGI (reference sequence). The V end lost 6 bases, the J end lost 1 base, and 12 bases lay between the germline ends. The CDR3 is made up of 14 amino acids. The CDR3 DNA follows: TGTGCCAGCAGAAGGGGCACTTCGAACACTGAAGCTTTCTTT. Residues: CASRRGTSNTEAFF.

The chain recombines TRBV10-3 with TRBJ2-6, with 8 bases identical to TRBD1. V shed 2 bases and J 4 bases; nucleotides not matched to a gene: 7. This CDR3 is built from 17 residues. Per the germline V gene, CDR1 is ENHRY and CDR2 is SYGVKD. The chain's CDR3 is CAISERGRGQGANVLTF. The CDR3 nucleotides are TGTGCCATCAGTGAGAGGGGCAGGGGGCAAGGGGCCAACGTCCTGACTTTC.

This sequence joins TRBV5-1 and TRBJ2-7; TRBD1 matches at 9 bases. The length of the CDR3 is 13 residues. Trimming took 4 bases from V and 10 from J; bases not matched to a gene: 9. Germline-derived CDR1 and CDR2 are SGHRS and YFSETQ. CDR3 in DNA: TGCGCCAGCAGCAGCAACACAGGGGGCGGACAGTACTTC. It codes for CASSSNTGGGQYF.

CDR3 residues: CATSRDPGGSYEQYF. CDR3 coding DNA: TGTGCCACCAGCAGAGATCCAGGGGGCTCCTACGAGCAGTACTTC. The chain recombines TRBV15 with TRBJ2-7, with 7 nucleotides matching TRBD1. CDR1 and CDR2 (germline): LNHNV, YYDKDF (reference sequence). The CDR3 is 15 residues long. V gave up 0 bases and J gave up 0 bases; unmatched junction bases: 2. Full variable domain (outside the CDR3, taken from reference TRBV15 and TRBJ2-7): DAMVIQNPRYQVTQFGKPVTLSCSQTLNHNVMYWYQQKSSQAPKLLFHYYDKDFNNEADTPDNFQSRRPNTSFCFLDIRSPGLGDTAMYLCATSRDPGGSYEQYFGPGTRLTVT.

This chain joins TRBV5-8 and TRBJ2-3, with 8 bases lining up with TRBD1. The CDR3 totals 15 residues. Trimming at V came to 4 bases and at J to 5 bases, leaving 9 bases not matched to a gene. The germline CDR1 and CDR2 sequences are SGHTS and YDEGEE. The CDR3 region is CASSRTGGSRDTQYF. CDR3 in DNA: TGTGCCAGCAGCCGCACAGGGGGTTCGAGAGATACGCAGTATTTT.